Each of the 26 T cell receptor beta chains below was sequenced from the same sample in a study of spatial heterogeneity in lung cancer. TCRdb re-derived calls from the 5' RACE reads in MiXCR, one entry per CDR3 protein. The sample consists of over 75,000 distinct CDR3 sequences, approximately 21% of them appearing once. Time point defined: sample taken at primary tumor resection. No cells were sorted before sequencing. The whole RNA sequenced was extracted from tumor, nontumor lung or frozen PBMC. Here the sequenced sample was PBMCs, taken at surgery. The receptors come from a male donor with early-stage non-small cell lung cancer.

The chain employs TRBV5-4 and TRBJ1-2; a weak D match, TRBD1 (5 bases). The CDR3 spans 13 residues. The germline CDR1 and CDR2 sequences are SGHNT and YYREEE (reference sequence). The ends were cut back, 1 base at V and 2 bases at J, with 6 bases in the middle. CDR3 in amino acids: CASSLNRNYGYTF. For the CDR3, the DNA is TGTGCCAGCAGCTTGAACAGGAACTATGGCTACACCTTC.

This clonotype was counted a few times. V usage is TRBV20-1 and J usage is TRBJ1-4; D gene unclear. V was clipped by 4 bases and J by 0 bases, with 9 bases between them. The CDR3 totals 14 residues. CDR1 is DFQATT and CDR2 is SNEGSKA in the germline V gene (reference sequence). The CDR3 nucleotides read TGCAGTGCTAAGAAACCTGCAACTAATGAAAAACTGTTTTTT. Protein: CSAKKPATNEKLFF.

In this sample, this clonotype turned up many times. The chain couples TRBV18 to TRBJ2-7; D gene unclear. V was trimmed by 2 bases and J by 6 bases, leaving 11 bases between them. The CDR3 runs to 13 residues. Germline lookup yields CDR1 KGHSH and CDR2 LQKENI. Here the CDR3 DNA reads TGTGCCAGCTCACCATTGTCGGGTCCCGAGCAGTACTTC. Amino acids: CASSPLSGPEQYF.

This clonotype was seen only a few times. This chain connects TRBV6-6 to TRBJ1-1; no firm D call. Germline V gene data show CDR1 as MNHNY and CDR2 as SVGAGI (reference sequence). This CDR3 region has 14 residues. Trimming removed 7 bases at V and 1 base at J, with 13 bases between. CDR3 protein: CASTIRQPNTEAFF. CDR3 coding DNA: TGTGCCAGCACCATCAGGCAACCGAACACTGAAGCTTTCTTT.

This clonotype was seen only a few times. The chain carries TRBV28 and TRBJ2-7; a weak D match, TRBD1 (6 bases). The length of the CDR3 is 15 residues. Trimming left V 2 bases short and J 0 bases short, with 11 bases between. Germline CDR1 reads MDHEN; CDR2 reads SYDVKM. As DNA, the CDR3 is TGTGCCAGCAGTTTAGGGACAAGGGGCTCCTACGAGCAGTACTTC. Translation gives CASSLGTRGSYEQYF.

This clonotype came up a few times. The V call is TRBV28, the J call TRBJ2-6, with D perhaps being TRBD1 or TRBD2 (5 bases each). V lost 2 bases and J 0 bases, leaving 26 bases between the germline ends. Germline V gene sequence: CDR1 MDHEN, CDR2 SYDVKM. This CDR3 contains 22 residues. The CDR3 DNA follows: TGTGCCAGCAGTTTAAACCGGGGACGGGCGGCAGCTAAAAACTCTGGGGCCAACGTCCTGACTTTC. Residues: CASSLNRGRAAAKNSGANVLTF.

The rearrangement links TRBV10-3 to TRBJ1-1; weak D call: TRBD1 (5 bases). The CDR3 has 15 residues. Germline V lookup: CDR1 ENHRY, CDR2 SYGVKD. Between the trimmed V and J ends, which lost 3 bases and 4 bases, there was a span of 15 bases. As DNA, the CDR3 is TGTGCCATCAGTGAAACCGGGGCCGAGCGCACTGAAGCTTTCTTT. As protein: CAISETGAERTEAFF.

The CDR3, as DNA: TGCGCCAGCAGCTTGGAGGGGGGCGGTGAGACCCAGTACTTC. The encoded protein is CASSLEGGGETQYF. This sequence joins TRBV5-1 and TRBJ2-5; D possibly matches TRBD1 or TRBD2 (6 bases each). This CDR3 is 14 amino acids long. Germline CDR1 and CDR2: SGHRS and YFSETQ. Between the trimmed V and J ends, which lost 0 bases and 5 bases, there was a span of 11 bases.

The rearrangement joins TRBV20-1 to TRBJ2-1; no clear D gene. This CDR3 has 13 residues. CDR1 is DFQATT, CDR2 SNEGSKA, per germline (reference sequence). Trimming cost V 2 bases and J 0 bases, with 5 bases left between them. The CDR3 here is CSARRLSYNEQFF. CDR3 nucleotides: TGCAGTGCTAGACGTCTCTCCTACAATGAGCAGTTCTTC.

This clonotype was seen many times. The chain recombines TRBV20-1 with TRBJ1-5; maybe TRBD1 (5 bases). Germline V gene lookup returns CDR1 DFQATT and CDR2 SNEGSKA (reference sequence). This CDR3 has 14 residues. With 1 base removed from V and 4 bases from J, the gap between germline ends came to 11 bases. The CDR3 sequence: CSARGRWTNQPQHF. The CDR3, as DNA: TGCAGTGCTAGAGGTCGATGGACAAATCAGCCCCAGCATTTT.

This clonotype showed up just a few times. V usage is TRBV6-5 and J usage is TRBJ1-5; D is ambiguous. Germline V gene lookup returns CDR1 MNHEY and CDR2 SVGAGI. The V end lost 2 bases, the J end lost 4 bases, and 6 bases lay between the germline ends. The CDR3 is 13 amino acids. CDR3 residues: CASSYDRNQPQHF. The CDR3 DNA reads TGTGCCAGCAGTTACGACCGGAATCAGCCCCAGCATTTT.

This clonotype was found a few times. This rearrangement joins TRBV18 to TRBJ1-6; D unresolved. V was shortened by 1 base and J by 0 bases, with 13 bases between the two germline ends. Germline V CDR1 and CDR2: KGHSH, LQKENI. This CDR3 region has 18 residues. CDR3 in DNA: TGTGCCAGCTCACCACGGAGAAGGTCGAGCTCCTATAATTCACCCCTCCACTTT. Encoded protein: CASSPRRRSSSYNSPLHF.

This chain connects TRBV18 to TRBJ1-1; tentative D call: TRBD1 (5 bases). CDR1 is KGHSH and CDR2 is LQKENI in the germline V gene. The V and J ends lost 0 bases and 5 bases respectively, with 13 bases between them. The CDR3 covers 15 residues. The CDR3 sequence: CASSPPARATTEAFF. The CDR3 coding sequence is TGTGCCAGCTCACCACCGGCCAGGGCTACGACTGAAGCTTTCTTT.

In this sample, this clonotype turned up a few times. This chain connects TRBV11-3 to TRBJ1-6, with D unresolved. The germline V and J ends were trimmed by 1 base and 7 bases, with 8 bases remaining between them. The CDR3 is 14 residues long. CDR1 and CDR2 (germline): SGHNT, YENEEA. The CDR3 region is CASSLGSPNSPLHF. The CDR3 nucleotides are TGTGCCAGCAGCTTAGGCAGCCCGAATTCACCCCTCCACTTT.

Relative to its sample, this clonotype is medium-sized. The CDR3 region is CASSQDIVQPLHF. The CDR3 region has the DNA TGTGCCAGCAGCCAAGATATCGTTCAGCCCCTCCACTTT. The V and J genes are TRBV14 and TRBJ1-6; no firm D call. Deletions cut 0 bases from V and 13 bases from J, with 10 bases between. CDR1 is SGHDN, CDR2 FVKESK, per germline. This CDR3 region has 13 residues.

This clonotype came up once. The genes are TRBV7-3 and TRBJ1-6; 8 positions match TRBD1. The J segment lost 10 bases and the V segment lost 5 bases, leaving 7 bases of the junction unmatched. This CDR3 is 14 amino acids long. Germline V gene lookup returns CDR1 SGHTA and CDR2 FQGTGA. The CDR3 region has the DNA TGTGCCAGCAGCCCAGGGGGCACGGGGTCACCCCTCCACTTT. It translates to CASSPGGTGSPLHF.

This clonotype was picked up a small number of times. V is TRBV7-2 and J is TRBJ2-7, with 10 bases matching TRBD2. Germline assignment: CDR1 SGHTA and CDR2 FQGNSA. This CDR3 is 14 amino acids long. V gave up 6 bases and J gave up 6 bases; unmatched junction bases: 8. The CDR3 nucleotides read TGTGCCAGCAGTACAGGGACTAGCGCGATCGAGCAGTACTTC. Protein sequence: CASSTGTSAIEQYF.

The table lists this clonotype with many counts. The chain couples TRBV6-1 to TRBJ2-3; D is possibly TRBD2 (5 bases). With 1 base removed from V and 4 bases from J, the gap between germline ends came to 12 bases. The CDR3 totals 15 residues. In germline, CDR1 is MNHNS, CDR2 SASEGT. In DNA, the CDR3 is TGTGCCAGCAGTGAAGATGGGAGTTGGGCAGATACGCAGTATTTT. It specifies CASSEDGSWADTQYF.

The chain joins TRBV6-1 to TRBJ1-1; D not resolved. Trimming took 6 bases from V and 0 from J, leaving 14 bases between them. Germline V gene data show CDR1 as MNHNS and CDR2 as SASEGT. This CDR3 is 15 amino acids long. The CDR3 is CASRSSRSLNTEAFF. CDR3 coding DNA: TGTGCCAGCAGATCCTCCAGGTCGCTGAACACTGAAGCTTTCTTT.

This clonotype has ten or more counts. V is TRBV4-3 and J is TRBJ1-1; D unresolved. CDR1 is LGHNA and CDR2 is YSLEER in the germline V gene. V gave up 0 bases and J gave up 1 base, with 12 bases separating them. The CDR3 is 16 amino acids. The DNA for the CDR3 is TGCGCCAGCAGCCAAGACAGGCTGGTGGGGAACACTGAAGCTTTCTTT. Its translation is CASSQDRLVGNTEAFF.

The V call is TRBV11-2, the J call TRBJ2-1; no firm D call. Germline assignment: CDR1 SGHAT and CDR2 FQNNGV. V was cut by 3 bases and J by 8 bases, with 8 bases left in between. CDR3 length equals 12 residues. The CDR3 bases are TGTGCCAGCAGCTTCGGTTACGATGAGCAGTTCTTC. Its protein product is CASSFGYDEQFF.

This clonotype has ten or more counts. This chain connects TRBV28 to TRBJ1-1; 7 bases are shared with TRBD1. J gave up 1 base and V 7 bases, and 12 bases lay outside the gene matches. Per germline, CDR1 MDHEN and CDR2 SYDVKM. The CDR3 runs 16 residues. Written as DNA, the CDR3 is TGTGCCAGCACCCTCCTCGGGAGGGGGCCGAACACTGAAGCTTTCTTT. Its protein product is CASTLLGRGPNTEAFF.

The CDR3 DNA follows: TGTGCCAGCAGCTCGATTGGCGGGGGCTCGGAGACCCAGTACTTC. Its translation is CASSSIGGGSETQYF. V usage is TRBV7-9 and J usage is TRBJ2-5, with D perhaps matching TRBD2 (7 bases). CDR1 is SEHNR and CDR2 is FQNEAQ in the germline V gene (reference sequence). The germline V and J ends were trimmed by 4 bases and 5 bases, with 17 bases remaining between them. The CDR3 runs to 15 residues. Full variable domain (missing parts from reference TRBV7-9 and TRBJ2-5): DTGVSQNPRHKITKRGQNVTFRCDPISEHNRLYWYRQTLGQGPEFLTYFQNEAQLEKSRLLSDRFSAERPKGSFSTLEIQRTEQGDSAMYLCASSSIGGGSETQYFGPGTRLLVL.

The table lists this clonotype with a few counts. The chain links TRBV9 to TRBJ2-1; D uncertain. The V gene's germline CDR1 is SGDLS and CDR2 YYNGEE. The CDR3 extends over 13 amino acids. With 2 bases removed from V and 6 bases from J, the gap between germline ends came to 9 bases. CDR3 protein: CASSVFGTNEQFF. Written as DNA, the CDR3 is TGTGCCAGCAGCGTCTTTGGCACCAATGAGCAGTTCTTC. Combining the CDR3 with reference TRBV9 and TRBJ2-1 gives the whole variable domain DSGVTQTPKHLITATGQRVTLRCSPRSGDLSVYWYQQSLDQGLQFLIQYYNGEERAKGNILERFSAQQFPDLHSELNLSSLELGDSALYFCASSVFGTNEQFFGPGTRLTVL.

J is TRBJ2-7 and V is TRBV6-2 or TRBV6-3; no firm D call. The germline V and J ends were trimmed by 0 bases and 2 bases, with 2 bases remaining between them. The germline CDR1 and CDR2 sequences are MNHEY and SVGEGT. The CDR3 is made up of 12 amino acids. This CDR3 is CASSYSPYEQYF. The CDR3 DNA reads TGTGCCAGCAGTTACTCGCCCTACGAGCAGTACTTC.

This clonotype was detected many times. The chain carries TRBV27 and TRBJ2-3, with 10 bases lining up with TRBD2. CDR1 and CDR2 (germline): MNHEY, SMNVEV (reference sequence). With 4 bases clipped from V and 1 base from J, the junction kept 5 bases outside the gene matches. The CDR3 covers 16 residues. The CDR3 DNA is TGTGCCAGCAGTTCTTCTAGCGGGAGCCGCACAGATACGCAGTATTTT. Translation gives CASSSSSGSRTDTQYF.